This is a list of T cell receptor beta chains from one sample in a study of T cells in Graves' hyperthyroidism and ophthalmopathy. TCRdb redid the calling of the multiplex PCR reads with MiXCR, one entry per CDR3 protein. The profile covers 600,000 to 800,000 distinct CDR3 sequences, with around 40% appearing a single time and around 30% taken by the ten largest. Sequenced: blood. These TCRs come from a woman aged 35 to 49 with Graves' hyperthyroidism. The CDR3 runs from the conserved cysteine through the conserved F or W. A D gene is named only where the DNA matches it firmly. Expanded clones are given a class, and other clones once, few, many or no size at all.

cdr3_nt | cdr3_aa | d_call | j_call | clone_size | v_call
TGTGCCAGCGTAAGGGCAAGGGCCCTCGTGAACACTGAAGCTTTCTTT | CASVRARALVNTEAFF | . | TRBJ1-1 | . | TRBV25-1
TGTGCCAGCAGTTTGAGCGGGGGACCACCTGCCCAGTACTTC | CASSLSGGPPAQYF | TRBD2 | TRBJ2-5 | . | TRBV7-3
TGTGCCAGCAGTACGGGGACAGGTTACGGCGAGGCCCAGTACTTC | CASSTGTGYGEAQYF | TRBD1 | TRBJ2-5 | . | TRBV27
TGCGCCAGCAGCCGGCTCGCGGGACAGGGGTACGAGCAGTACTTC | CASSRLAGQGYEQYF | TRBD1 | TRBJ2-7 | . | TRBV4-1
TGTGCCACCAGCAGTCGGAACTATGGCTACACCTTC | CATSSRNYGYTF | . | TRBJ1-2 | . | TRBV15
TGTGCCACCAGTGACATACTAGCGGGGGGGCCCGATACGCAGTATTTT | CATSDILAGGPDTQYF | TRBD2 | TRBJ2-3 | . | TRBV24-1
TGCGCCAGCAGCCCCGAAACAGATACGCAGTATTTT | CASSPETDTQYF | . | TRBJ2-3 | . | TRBV5-1
TGCAGTGCCATGGACAGGGGCCTTTACGAGCAGTACTTC | CSAMDRGLYEQYF | TRBD1 | TRBJ2-7 | many | TRBV20-1
TGTGCCAGCAGTCCTACCTCCGGGACAGGGGAGACCTACGAGCAGTACTTC | CASSPTSGTGETYEQYF | TRBD1 | TRBJ2-7 | . | TRBV7-3
TGTGCCAGCGGAACAGGGGTCGTCTACGAGCAGTACTTC | CASGTGVVYEQYF | TRBD1 | TRBJ2-7 | . | TRBV6-1
TGTGCCAGCAGTTATCACGGCTCCAATCAGCCCCAGCATTTT | CASSYHGSNQPQHF | . | TRBJ1-5 | few | TRBV12-3/TRBV12-4
TGTGCCAGCAGGGACAGTCCGGGAACTGAAGCTTTCTTT | CASRDSPGTEAFF | TRBD1 | TRBJ1-1 | . | TRBV10-2
TGCGCCAGCAGCCAAGATTTATTATCCGGGGGACGGAGCTCCTACGAGCAGTACTTC | CASSQDLLSGGRSSYEQYF | . | TRBJ2-7 | once | TRBV4-3
TGTGCCAGCAGCGAATTAGGATCCGCCGAGCAGTACTTC | CASSELGSAEQYF | . | TRBJ2-7 | few | TRBV7-2
TGTGCCATCAGTGAGTCGAACTATGGCTACGAGCAGTACTTC | CAISESNYGYEQYF | . | TRBJ2-7 | . | TRBV10-3
TGTGCCAGCTCCCAACTAGCGGGAGGGGGGGAGCAGTACTTC | CASSQLAGGGEQYF | TRBD2 | TRBJ2-7 | . | TRBV7-9
TGCAGTGCTAAAGCCTACGAGCAGTACTTC | CSAKAYEQYF | . | TRBJ2-7 | many | TRBV20-1